A selection of T cell receptor beta chains follows, all from one sample in a study of CDR3 diversity in severe acne. TCRdb independently ran MiXCR on the PCR reads; one entry per CDR3 protein. The profile covers 65,000 to 95,000 distinct CDR3 sequences, with 51% appearing a single time and roughly an eighth taken by the ten largest. The sample consisted of blood. The origin of the receptors is a male donor in good health, without acne. CDR3s include the opening cysteine and the closing phenylalanine or tryptophan. The D gene is left open where the match is weak. Rows give clone size only sometimes, using once, few, many, or a class for an expanded clone.

D gene | clone size | J gene | V gene | CDR3 DNA | CDR3 protein
. | . | TRBJ2-3 | TRBV24-1 | TGTGCCACCAGTGGGGCAGCGGTTCCCACAGATACGCAGTATTTT | CATSGAAVPTDTQYF
. | . | TRBJ2-7 | TRBV6-5 | TGTGCCAGCAGCCTAACCTGGGACCGACCCTACGAGCAGTACTTC | CASSLTWDRPYEQYF
. | many | TRBJ2-5 | TRBV7-9 | TGTGCCAGCAGCTCTCCACAGGGACGGGATCGGGAGACCCAGTACTTC | CASSSPQGRDRETQYF
. | . | TRBJ2-2 | TRBV7-2 | TGTGCCAGCAGCTTAATAGGGGAGCTGTTTTTT | CASSLIGELFF
. | . | TRBJ2-5 | TRBV6-5 | TGTGCCAGCAGTTTTATACCCGGGTCCCTAGGGCGGGAGACCCAGTACTTC | CASSFIPGSLGRETQYF
. | few | TRBJ1-5 | TRBV15 | TGTGCCACCAGCAGAGACAAGGGAAGCAATCAGCCCCAGCATTTT | CATSRDKGSNQPQHF
. | few | TRBJ2-2 | TRBV6-5 | TGTGCCAGCAGTGGTTGGGTCGGGGAGCTGTTTTTT | CASSGWVGELFF
TRBD2 | . | TRBJ2-1 | TRBV24-1 | TGTGCCACCAGTGATGCCCTTGGGACTAGCAATGAGCAGTTCTTC | CATSDALGTSNEQFF
TRBD2 | medium-sized | TRBJ2-1 | TRBV29-1 | TGCAGCGTTGAGGGGGGGGGGGATGAGCAGTTCTTC | CSVEGGGDEQFF
TRBD1 | . | TRBJ1-1 | TRBV5-6 | TGTGCCAGCAGCCCTGGACAGGGGGTGATGAACACTGAAGCTTTCTTT | CASSPGQGVMNTEAFF
TRBD1 | medium-sized | TRBJ2-7 | TRBV10-2 | TGCGCCAGCAGTGGAACAGGGGGGTACGAGCAGTACTTC | CASSGTGGYEQYF
. | many | TRBJ1-1 | TRBV10-3 | TGTGCCATCAGTGATCCTGGACGGGAGAACACTGAAGCTTTCTTT | CAISDPGRENTEAFF
. | . | TRBJ2-7 | TRBV7-6 | TGTGCCAGCAGCTTCGGGACGGCCTACGAGCAGTACTTC | CASSFGTAYEQYF
TRBD2 | . | TRBJ2-1 | TRBV10-1 | TGCGCCAGCAGTGGGCTAGCGGGGAAAAATGAGCAGTTCTTC | CASSGLAGKNEQFF
. | many | TRBJ1-2 | TRBV5-8 | TGTGCCAGCAGCGCGGGGGGGAGGGCCTCTAACTATGGCTACACCTTC | CASSAGGRASNYGYTF
. | few | TRBJ1-1 | TRBV7-8 | TGTGCCAGCAGCCGGACCCAAATGAACACTGAAGCTTTCTTT | CASSRTQMNTEAFF
. | few | TRBJ2-6 | TRBV20-1 | TGCAGTGCCTTTATGGGGAGCTCTGGGGCCAACGTCCTGACTTTC | CSAFMGSSGANVLTF
TRBD1 | . | TRBJ1-1 | TRBV19 | TGTGCCAGTAGTATCATTGACAGGGAATATACTGAAGCTTTCTTT | CASSIIDREYTEAFF
TRBD1 | . | TRBJ2-7 | TRBV24-1 | TGTGCCACCTTCGGGACAGGCTTTTACGAGCAGTACTTC | CATFGTGFYEQYF
. | . | TRBJ2-2 | TRBV7-9 | TGTGCCAGCAGCCGACTATTTGCCGGGGAGCTGTTTTTT | CASSRLFAGELFF
. | . | TRBJ1-2 | TRBV5-1 | TGCGCCAGCAGCTTGGACGGGGGGGGCTACGATGGCTACACCTTC | CASSLDGGGYDGYTF
TRBD1 | few | TRBJ1-2 | TRBV12-3/TRBV12-4 | TGTGCCAGCACCAAAAAGGACAGGCCGAGGTTGGGCTACACCTTC | CASTKKDRPRLGYTF
. | many | TRBJ1-2 | TRBV2 | TGTGCCAGCAGTGAATCGCCAGAGGGCTATGGCTACACCTTC | CASSESPEGYGYTF
. | many | TRBJ1-2 | TRBV5-1 | TGCGCCAGCAGCTTGGGGTGGGGCTATGGCTACACCTTC | CASSLGWGYGYTF
. | many | TRBJ2-7 | TRBV11-2 | TGTGCCAGCAGCTTGGGAAACTGGGAGAGCTCCTACGAGCAGTACTTC | CASSLGNWESSYEQYF
. | once | TRBJ2-7 | TRBV7-6 | TGTGCCAGCAGCCCCGAAGAACTGCTCATTGTAGGCCCCTACGAGCAGTACTTC | CASSPEELLIVGPYEQYF
. | . | TRBJ2-5 | TRBV6-5 | . | CASRGRGGLYGYTFGSGTQYF
. | few | TRBJ2-5 | TRBV29-1 | TGCAGCGGTGTGAGCCCACAAGAGACCCAGTACTTC | CSGVSPQETQYF
. | many | TRBJ1-6 | TRBV10-3 | TGTGCCATCAGTGACAGCAGGGATGGAACGAGCTCCTATAATTCACCCCTCCACTTT | CAISDSRDGTSSYNSPLHF
TRBD1 | . | TRBJ2-7 | TRBV10-3 | TGTGCCATCAGTGGCCCCGGGACAGGGAAAACCTACGAGCAGTACTTC | CAISGPGTGKTYEQYF
. | . | TRBJ1-5 | TRBV20-1 | . | CSARDSAGFGEKLFFGSGTQHF
. | . | TRBJ1-1 | TRBV2 | TGTGCCAACCGACAGGACCTGAACACTGAAGCTTTCTTT | CANRQDLNTEAFF
. | . | TRBJ2-3 | TRBV2 | TGTGCCAGCAGACCCGAATCGGGGCGGAGTACGCAGTATTTT | CASRPESGRSTQYF
TRBD2 | . | TRBJ2-7 | TRBV7-3 | TGTGCCAGCAGCCAGACTAGCGAGTCCTACGAGCAGTACTTC | CASSQTSESYEQYF
TRBD1 | few | TRBJ2-5 | TRBV5-1 | TGCGCCAGCAGCTTGTACCGGACAGGGGGCGCAGCCCAAGAGACCCAGTACTTC | CASSLYRTGGAAQETQYF
TRBD1 | . | TRBJ2-6 | TRBV6-5 | TGTGCCACCGACAGGGTGATGGGGGCCAACGTCCTGACTTTC | CATDRVMGANVLTF
. | many | TRBJ1-1 | TRBV15 | TGTGCCACCAGCAGAGCCGCCTCTACGGGGGTGGCTTTCTTT | CATSRAASTGVAFF
TRBD1 | . | TRBJ2-5 | TRBV7-2 | TGTGCCAGCAGTATGGGACAGGGGGCAGAGACCCAGTACTTC | CASSMGQGAETQYF
TRBD1 | many | TRBJ2-3 | TRBV7-6 | TGTGCCAGCAGCTTAGGGACAGGGCACACAGATACGCAGTATTTT | CASSLGTGHTDTQYF
. | many | TRBJ1-2 | TRBV9 | TGTGCCAGCAGCTTCAATTATGGCTACACCTTC | CASSFNYGYTF
. | . | TRBJ2-1 | TRBV24-1 | TGTGCCACCAGTACAAGATCCAATGAGCAGTTCTTC | CATSTRSNEQFF
. | . | TRBJ1-1 | TRBV6-5 | TGTGCCAGCAGTTACTTCGGATCGAACACTGAAGCTTTCTTT | CASSYFGSNTEAFF
. | medium-sized | TRBJ1-6 | TRBV20-1 | TGCAGTGCTAGACCCCCGGGCTCCTATAATTCACCCCTCCACTTT | CSARPPGSYNSPLHF
. | few | TRBJ1-2 | TRBV20-1 | TGCAGTGGAACGGACCCTCCCTATGGCTACACCTTC | CSGTDPPYGYTF
TRBD2 | once | TRBJ2-1 | TRBV12-3/TRBV12-4 | TGTGCCAGCAGTTTGGGGACTAGCGGGACTGACAATGAGCAGTTCTTC | CASSLGTSGTDNEQFF
TRBD2 | many | TRBJ2-7 | TRBV4-1 | TGCGCCAGCAGCCAAGAGGGGCTAGCGGATTCCTCCTACGAGCAGTACTTC | CASSQEGLADSSYEQYF
. | few | TRBJ2-1 | TRBV6-6 | TGTGCCAGCAGCGTCCGCGGGTACAATGAGCAGTTCTTC | CASSVRGYNEQFF
TRBD1 | . | TRBJ2-3 | TRBV20-1 | TGCAGTGCAGCAAGGGACAGGGACACAGATATACAGTATTTC | CSAARDRDTDIQYF
. | . | TRBJ1-1 | TRBV28 | TGTGCCAGCAGCCCTATAGCGAAGGACCTGAACACTGAAGCTTTCTTT | CASSPIAKDLNTEAFF
TRBD2 | medium-sized | TRBJ2-1 | TRBV20-1 | TGCAGTGCTCTAGCGGGAGGTCCTAACAATGAGCAGTTCTTC | CSALAGGPNNEQFF